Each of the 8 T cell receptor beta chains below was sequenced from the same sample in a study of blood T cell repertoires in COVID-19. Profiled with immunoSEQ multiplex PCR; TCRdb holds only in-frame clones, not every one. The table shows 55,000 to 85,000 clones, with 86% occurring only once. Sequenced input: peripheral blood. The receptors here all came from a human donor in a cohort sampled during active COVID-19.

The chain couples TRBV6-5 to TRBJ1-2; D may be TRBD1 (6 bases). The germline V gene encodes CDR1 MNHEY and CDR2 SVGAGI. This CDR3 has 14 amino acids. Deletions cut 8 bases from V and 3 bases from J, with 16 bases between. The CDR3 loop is CASSDAGAHYGYTF. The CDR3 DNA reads TGTGCCAGCTCAGATGCGGGGGCACACTATGGCTACACCTTC.

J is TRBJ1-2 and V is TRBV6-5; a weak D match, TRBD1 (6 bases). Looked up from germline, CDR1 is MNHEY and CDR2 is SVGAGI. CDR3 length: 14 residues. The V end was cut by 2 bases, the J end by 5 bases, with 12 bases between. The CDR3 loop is CASSYTTGSYGYTF. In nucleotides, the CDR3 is TGTGCCAGCAGTTACACTACAGGGAGTTATGGCTACACCTTC.

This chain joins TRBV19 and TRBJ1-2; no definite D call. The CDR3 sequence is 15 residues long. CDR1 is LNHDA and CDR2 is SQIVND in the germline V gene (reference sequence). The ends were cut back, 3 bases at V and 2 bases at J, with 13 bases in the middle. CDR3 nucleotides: TGTGCCAGTAGTATGGGCAGGAACAACAACTATGGCTACACCTTC. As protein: CASSMGRNNNYGYTF. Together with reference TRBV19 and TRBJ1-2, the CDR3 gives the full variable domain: DGGITQSPKYLFRKEGQNVTLSCEQNLNHDAMYWYRQDPGQGLRLIYYSQIVNDFQKGDIAEGYSVSREKKESFPLTVTSAQKNPTAFYLCASSMGRNNNYGYTFGSGTRLTVV.

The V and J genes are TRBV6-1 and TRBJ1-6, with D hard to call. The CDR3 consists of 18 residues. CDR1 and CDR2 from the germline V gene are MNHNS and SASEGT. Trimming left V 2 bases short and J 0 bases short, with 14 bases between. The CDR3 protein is CASSENKRGSSYNSPLHF. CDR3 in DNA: TGTGCCAGCAGTGAAAATAAACGGGGTAGCTCCTATAATTCACCCCTCCACTTT.

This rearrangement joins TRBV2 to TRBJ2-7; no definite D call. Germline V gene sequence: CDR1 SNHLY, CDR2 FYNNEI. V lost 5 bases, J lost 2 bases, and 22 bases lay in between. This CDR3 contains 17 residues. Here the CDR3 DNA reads TGTGCCAGCAGTCAGGCCTCTTCTGGTTTCCTACCCTACGAGCAGTACTTC. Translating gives CASSQASSGFLPYEQYF. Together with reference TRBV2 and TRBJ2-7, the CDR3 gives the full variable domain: EPEVTQTPSHQVTQMGQEVILRCVPISNHLYFYWYRQILGQKVEFLVSFYNNEISEKSEIFDDQFSVERPDGSNFTLKIRSTKLEDSAMYFCASSQASSGFLPYEQYFGPGTRLTVT.

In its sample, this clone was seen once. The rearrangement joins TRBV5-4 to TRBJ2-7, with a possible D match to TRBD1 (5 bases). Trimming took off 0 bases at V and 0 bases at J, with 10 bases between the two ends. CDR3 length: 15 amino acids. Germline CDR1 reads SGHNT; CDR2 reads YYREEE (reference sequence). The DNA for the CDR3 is TGTGCCAGCAGCTTGGCGCCGGACATCTCCTACGAGCAGTACTTC. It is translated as CASSLAPDISYEQYF.

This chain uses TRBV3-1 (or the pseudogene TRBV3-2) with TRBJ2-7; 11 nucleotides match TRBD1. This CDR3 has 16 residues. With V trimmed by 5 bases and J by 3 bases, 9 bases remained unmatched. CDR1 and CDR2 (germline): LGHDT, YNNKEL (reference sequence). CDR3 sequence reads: CASSAQPGQGDYEQYF. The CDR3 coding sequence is TGTGCCAGCAGCGCGCAACCGGGACAGGGGGACTACGAGCAGTACTTC.

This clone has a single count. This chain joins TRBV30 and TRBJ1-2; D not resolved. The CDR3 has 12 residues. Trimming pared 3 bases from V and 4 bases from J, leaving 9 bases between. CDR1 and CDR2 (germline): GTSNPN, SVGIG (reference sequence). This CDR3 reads CAWRESLYGYTF. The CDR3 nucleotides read TGTGCCTGGAGGGAGAGTCTCTATGGCTACACCTTC.